A single sample gave rise to the 26 T cell receptor beta chains below, sequenced in a study of T cell repertoires in cytomegalovirus infection. TCRdb used MiXCR to reprocess the reads, holding one entry per CDR3 protein. Found here are 150,000 to 200,000 distinct CDR3 sequences, under 30% of them singletons; the top ten hold roughly 32%. Sequencing was done on a sample of PBMCs. The receptors were sampled from a human donor in good health (CMV status not recorded). Some clones in this sample may be carry-over from other donors' samples.

The CDR3 sequence is CASSENGYGYTF. DNA for the CDR3: TGTGCCAGCAGTGAAAATGGCTATGGCTACACCTTC. The rearrangement joins TRBV25-1 to TRBJ1-2; D gene unclear. V lost 2 bases to trimming and J lost 4 bases, with 5 bases between them. This CDR3 has 12 amino acids. CDR1 is MGHDK, CDR2 SYGVNS, per germline.

In this sample, this clonotype turned up a few times. The rearrangement uses TRBV7-2 and TRBJ2-1, with TRBD2 identical over 8 bases. The CDR3 extends over 15 amino acids. The V and J ends lost 5 bases and 2 bases, in that order; junction bases with no gene match: 5. Germline V gives CDR1 SGHTA, CDR2 FQGNSA. CDR3: CASSREGGAYNEQFF. Here the CDR3 DNA reads TGTGCCAGCAGCCGGGAGGGGGGGGCCTACAATGAGCAGTTCTTC.

The chain links TRBV4-1 to TRBJ1-1, with D unclear. This CDR3 is built from 15 residues. Trimming took 0 bases from V and 0 from J, leaving 8 bases between them. The germline CDR1 and CDR2 sequences are MGHRA and YSYEKL. CDR3 sequence (DNA): TGCGCCAGCAGCCAAGATCAGGTCCTGAACACTGAAGCTTTCTTT. Amino acids: CASSQDQVLNTEAFF.

In its sample, this clonotype was seen a few times. The chain is built from TRBV7-3 and TRBJ1-1; D might be TRBD1 (5 bases). The germline V gene has CDR1 SGHTA and CDR2 FQGTGA. V shed 5 bases and J shed 7 bases, with 14 bases lying between them. CDR3 length: 13 residues. The CDR3 loop reads CASSTHPGGEAFF. CDR3 in DNA: TGTGCCAGCAGCACCCATCCCGGGGGTGAAGCTTTCTTT.

This clonotype was seen a handful of times. The chain carries TRBV19 and TRBJ2-2; 8 bases are a match to TRBD2. The CDR3 is made up of 15 amino acids. The J segment lost 6 bases and the V segment lost 3 bases, leaving 6 bases of the junction unmatched. The germline V gene has CDR1 LNHDA and CDR2 SQIVND (reference sequence). The CDR3 nucleotides read TGTGCCAGTAGTATTCGCCGGGGGGGCCCCGGGGAGCTGTTTTTT. It specifies CASSIRRGGPGELFF.

The rearrangement joins TRBV12-3 or TRBV12-4 to TRBJ2-1, with TRBD2 matching 8 bases. V was pared by 5 bases and J by 6 bases, with 9 bases of the junction left unmatched. The CDR3 is made up of 15 amino acids. CDR3 bases: TGTGCCAGCAGTCCTTACGGACTAGCCCCCAATGAGCAGTTCTTC. It specifies CASSPYGLAPNEQFF.

The rearrangement joins TRBV6-1 to TRBJ1-2; no clear D gene. Looked up from germline, CDR1 is MNHNS and CDR2 is SASEGT. Trimming stripped 1 base from V and 8 bases from J, with 8 bases between. The CDR3 contains 12 residues. The CDR3 nucleotides are TGTGCCAGCAGTGAAGTGGGTTTGGGCTACACCTTC. Translation gives CASSEVGLGYTF.

This clonotype has more than one count but fewer than ten. This chain links TRBV12-3 or TRBV12-4 with TRBJ2-7; tentative D call: TRBD2 (6 bases). The CDR3 runs 14 residues. Trimming cost V 4 bases and J 3 bases, with 13 bases left between them. CDR3 protein: CASSSRDSIYEQYF. CDR3 DNA: TGTGCCAGCAGTTCCCGGGACTCCATCTACGAGCAGTACTTC.

This clonotype was detected a few times. The chain combines TRBV7-2 with TRBJ1-1; possible D gene TRBD1, 6 bases. Trimming took off 6 bases at V and 2 bases at J, with 22 bases between the two ends. This CDR3 contains 17 residues. Germline values: CDR1 SGHTA, CDR2 FQGNSA. For the CDR3, the DNA is TGTGCCAGCAGTCCCACCATTATCGGACAGAGCAACACTGAAGCTTTCTTT. Residues: CASSPTIIGQSNTEAFF.

This clonotype was picked up many times. V usage is TRBV7-2 and J usage is TRBJ2-5, with 8 bases lining up with TRBD2. Germline trimming cut 2 bases from V and 3 bases from J; bases unmatched to any gene: 2. The CDR3 covers 14 residues. Germline loops: CDR1 SGHTA, CDR2 FQGNSA. The DNA for the CDR3 is TGTGCCAGCAGCTTATCGCGGGGGGAAGAGACCCAGTACTTC. This sequence encodes CASSLSRGEETQYF.

This clonotype was seen a handful of times. The V gene is TRBV5-4, the J gene TRBJ2-1, with D perhaps given as TRBD1 or TRBD2 (6 bases each). CDR3 length: 14 residues. Trimming stripped 4 bases from V and 7 bases from J, with 15 bases between. Per germline, CDR1 SGHNT and CDR2 YYREEE (reference sequence). CDR3 region: CASSRSGAINEQFF. The CDR3 nucleotides read TGTGCCAGCAGCCGTTCGGGGGCAATAAATGAGCAGTTCTTC.

CDR3 sequence: CASSQVGITGSGANVLTF. As DNA, the CDR3 is TGTGCCAGCAGCCAAGTGGGGATCACAGGCTCTGGGGCCAACGTCCTGACTTTC. The chain carries TRBV3-1 and TRBJ2-6; D possibly corresponds to TRBD1 (5 bases). V lost 1 base, J lost 0 bases, and 13 bases lay in between. This CDR3 has 18 amino acids. Looked up from germline, CDR1 is LGHDT and CDR2 is YNNKEL (reference sequence).

The V call is TRBV5-1, the J call TRBJ1-2; D gene ambiguous. V was cut by 3 bases and J by 4 bases, with 13 bases left in between. The CDR3 has 14 residues. Per the germline V gene, CDR1 is SGHRS and CDR2 is YFSETQ. In DNA form, the CDR3 reads TGCGCCAGCAGCTCGGGGTCTTCGGGCTATGGCTACACCTTC. Amino acid sequence: CASSSGSSGYGYTF.

With respect to this clonotype: A read error is possible here, since a much larger clone lies one base away. The chain is built from TRBV20-1 and TRBJ1-1; D is undetermined. CDR1 is DFQATT and CDR2 is SNEGSKA in the germline V gene (reference sequence). CDR3 length equals 12 residues. The CDR3 here is CSAVRGNSEAFF. CDR3 DNA sequence: TGCAGTGCGGTACGAGGTAACAGTGAAGCTTTCTTT.

Worth noting for this clonotype: Just one base apart from a much larger clone, this may be a read error. J is TRBJ1-5 and V is TRBV6-2 or TRBV6-3; possibly TRBD1 for D (6 bases). Germline loops: CDR1 MNHEY, CDR2 SVGEGT. The length of the CDR3 is 16 residues. CDR3 sequence: CASSWSRGISNLPQHF. CDR3 in DNA: TGTGCCAGCAGTTGGAGTAGGGGGATTAGCAATCTGCCCCAGCATTTT.

The genes are TRBV20-1 and TRBJ2-1; TRBD2 matches at 15 bases. Germline CDR1 and CDR2: DFQATT and SNEGSKA (reference sequence). The CDR3 sequence is 16 residues long. With 4 bases clipped from V and 3 bases from J, the junction kept 4 bases outside the gene matches. DNA of the CDR3: TGCAGTGCTATAGGACTAGCGGGGGGGGACTACAATGAGCAGTTCTTC. Its protein is CSAIGLAGGDYNEQFF.

This clonotype was seen once. This sequence may be a read error, since a much larger clone differs from it by one base. The chain has TRBV7-2 and TRBJ1-3; D not certain. The germline CDR1 and CDR2 sequences are SGHTA and FQGNSA. The CDR3 is 14 residues long. The ends were cut back, 4 bases at V and 5 bases at J, with 12 bases in the middle. The chain's CDR3 is CASSSPNSRNTIYF. The DNA of the CDR3 is TGTGCCAGCAGCTCCCCCAATTCTCGAAACACCATATATTTT.

This clonotype has more than one count but fewer than ten. V gene TRBV3-1 combines with J gene TRBJ2-1; D unresolved. The germline V gene encodes CDR1 LGHDT and CDR2 YNNKEL (reference sequence). The ends were cut back, 4 bases at V and 4 bases at J, with 14 bases in the middle. CDR3 length: 15 residues. In DNA, the CDR3 is TGTGCCAGCAGCCCGGCCGAACACGTTTACAATGAGCAGTTCTTC. The encoded protein is CASSPAEHVYNEQFF.

This chain joins TRBV5-6 and TRBJ2-1, with TRBD2 matching over 12 bases. This CDR3 has 20 residues. Trimming at V came to 4 bases and at J to 2 bases, leaving 16 bases not matched to a gene. Germline loops: CDR1 SGHDT, CDR2 YYEEEE. The CDR3 reads CASSAPTSGGPFRPYNEQFF. The CDR3 DNA is TGTGCCAGCAGCGCCCCGACTAGCGGGGGACCCTTTCGCCCCTACAATGAGCAGTTCTTC.

This clonotype was observed a handful of times. The V call is TRBV7-2, the J call TRBJ2-1; D unresolved. V was trimmed by 5 bases and J by 0 bases, leaving 17 bases between them. CDR1 SGHTA and CDR2 FQGNSA come from the germline V gene. The CDR3 spans 17 residues. CDR3 sequence: CASSVVNAISSYNEQFF. CDR3 nucleotides: TGTGCCAGCAGCGTTGTGAACGCCATCAGCTCCTACAATGAGCAGTTCTTC.

This clonotype was recorded at least ten times. The chain combines TRBV12-3 or TRBV12-4 with TRBJ2-4; D possibly matches TRBD1 or TRBD2 (6 bases each). The CDR3 extends over 12 amino acids. V lost 5 bases to trimming and J lost 6 bases, with 8 bases between them. For the CDR3, the DNA is TGTGCCAGCAGTAAGGGGGGAAACATTCAGTACTTC. Translation: CASSKGGNIQYF.

This clonotype was counted ten times or more. V and J are TRBV11-2 and TRBJ2-7; 8 nucleotides align to TRBD1. The length of the CDR3 is 16 residues. The germline V gene encodes CDR1 SGHAT and CDR2 FQNNGV. V gave up 3 bases and J gave up 4 bases; unmatched junction bases: 11. The CDR3 DNA follows: TGTGCCAGCAGCTTCGAAACGGGCAGGGGGCAATACGAGCAGTACTTC. It translates to CASSFETGRGQYEQYF. Using reference TRBV11-2 and TRBJ2-7 for the parts outside the CDR3, the full variable domain is EAGVAQSPRYKIIEKRQSVAFWCNPISGHATLYWYQQILGQGPKLLIQFQNNGVVDDSQLPKDRFSAERLKGVDSTLKIQPAKLEDSAVYLCASSFETGRGQYEQYFGPGTRLTVT.

This clonotype was observed a handful of times. The chain joins TRBV7-2 to TRBJ2-4; D may be TRBD2 (5 bases). Trimming took off 1 base at V and 8 bases at J, with 18 bases between the two ends. There are 16 residues in the CDR3. Per the germline V gene, CDR1 is SGHTA and CDR2 is FQGNSA. The CDR3 loop reads CASSLELGAARDIQYF. The CDR3 DNA sequence: TGTGCCAGCAGCTTAGAGCTAGGAGCGGCCCGGGACATTCAGTACTTC.

This clonotype appeared many times. J is TRBJ1-2 and V is TRBV7-8; tentatively, D is TRBD1 (5 bases). The CDR3 extends over 15 amino acids. The germline CDR1 and CDR2 sequences are SGHVS and FQNEAQ. With 2 bases removed from V and 5 bases from J, the gap between germline ends came to 15 bases. The CDR3 DNA is TGTGCCAGCAGCTTACTTGGGACGGCTCTTTATGGCTACACCTTC. Translated: CASSLLGTALYGYTF.

The chain's CDR3 is CASSLRGVGNYGYTF. Written as DNA, the CDR3 is TGTGCCAGCAGCTTACGCGGAGTGGGGAACTATGGCTACACCTTC. The rearrangement joins TRBV7-9 to TRBJ1-2; D uncertain. The germline CDR1 and CDR2 sequences are SEHNR and FQNEAQ (reference sequence). V lost 2 bases to trimming and J lost 2 bases, with 12 bases between them. The CDR3 consists of 15 residues.

This clonotype showed up just a few times. For the CDR3, the DNA is TGCAGCGTTGAAGATCACGGCAGGGAGAGAGAGACCCAGTACTTC. As protein: CSVEDHGRERETQYF. The chain has TRBV29-1 and TRBJ2-5; either TRBD1 or TRBD2 may fit D (5 bases each). V gave up 0 bases and J gave up 4 bases, with 15 bases separating them. The CDR3 length is 15 residues. Per germline, CDR1 SQVTM and CDR2 ANQGSEA.